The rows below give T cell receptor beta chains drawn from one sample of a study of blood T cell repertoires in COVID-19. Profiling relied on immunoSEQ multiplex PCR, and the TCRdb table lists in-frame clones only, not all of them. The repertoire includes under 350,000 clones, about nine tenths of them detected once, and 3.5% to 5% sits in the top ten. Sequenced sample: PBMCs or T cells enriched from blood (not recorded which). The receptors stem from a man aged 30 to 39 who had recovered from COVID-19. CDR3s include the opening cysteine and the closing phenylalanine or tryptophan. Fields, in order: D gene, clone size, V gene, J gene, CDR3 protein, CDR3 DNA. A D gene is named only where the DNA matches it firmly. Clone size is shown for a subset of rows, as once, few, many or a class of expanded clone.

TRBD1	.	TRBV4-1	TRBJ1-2	CASSSPGQGYGYTF	TGCGCCAGCAGCTCACCGGGACAGGGATATGGCTACACCTTC
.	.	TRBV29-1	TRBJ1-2	CSARMADNYGYTF	TGCAGCGCCAGGATGGCCGATAACTATGGCTACACCTTC
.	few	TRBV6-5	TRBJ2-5	CASRKTGGGPETQYF	TGTGCCAGCAGAAAAACAGGGGGAGGGCCCGAGACCCAGTACTTC
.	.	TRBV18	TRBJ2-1	CASSPTGTSYNEQFF	TGTGCCAGCTCCCCGACAGGAACCTCCTACAATGAGCAGTTCTTC
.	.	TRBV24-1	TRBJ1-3	CATRESSGNTIYF	TGTGCCACCCGGGAGAGCTCTGGAAACACCATATATTTT
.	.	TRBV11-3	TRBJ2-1	CASSRGLVSPNEQFF	TGTGCCAGCAGCCGCGGCCTAGTAAGCCCAAATGAGCAGTTCTTC
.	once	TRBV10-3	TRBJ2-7	CAIMNDRSYEQYF	TGTGCCATCATGAACGACAGGTCCTACGAGCAGTACTTC
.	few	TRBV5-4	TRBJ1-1	CASSPSGRENTEAFF	TGTGCCAGCAGCCCGTCCGGCAGGGAGAACACTGAAGCTTTCTTT
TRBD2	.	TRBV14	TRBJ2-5	CASSQVGGGNQETQYF	TGTGCCAGCAGCCAAGTCGGCGGGGGGAACCAAGAGACCCAGTACTTC
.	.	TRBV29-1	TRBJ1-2	CSVETGYYGYTF	TGCAGCGTTGAGACAGGCTACTATGGCTACACCTTC
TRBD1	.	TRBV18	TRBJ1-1	CASSQQTGLTEAFF	TGTGCCAGCTCACAACAGACAGGGCTGACTGAAGCTTTCTTT
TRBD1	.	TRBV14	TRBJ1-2	CASSPWTGNYGYTF	TGTGCCAGCAGCCCTTGGACAGGGAACTATGGCTACACCTTC
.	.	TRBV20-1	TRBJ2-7	CSADDWDEQYF	TGCAGTGCGGATGACTGGGACGAGCAGTACTTC
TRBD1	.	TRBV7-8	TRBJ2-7	CASSPRQGANEQYF	TGTGCCAGCAGCCCTAGACAGGGTGCCAACGAGCAGTACTTC
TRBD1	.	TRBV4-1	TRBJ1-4	CASSQDLARTGGEKLFF	TGCGCCAGCAGCCAAGATCTGGCGAGAACAGGGGGCGAAAAACTGTTTTTT
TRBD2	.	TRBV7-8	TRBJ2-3	CASSFFPGGASTDTQYF	TGTGCCAGCAGCTTCTTCCCGGGAGGGGCTAGCACAGATACGCAGTATTTT
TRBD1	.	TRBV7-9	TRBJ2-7	CASSKDRAVRYEQYF	TGTGCCAGCAGTAAGGACAGGGCGGTTCGCTACGAGCAGTACTTC
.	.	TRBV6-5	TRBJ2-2	CASRALVVTGELFF	TGTGCCAGCAGGGCACTAGTTGTCACCGGGGAGCTGTTTTTT
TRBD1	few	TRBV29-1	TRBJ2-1	CSVEGTGDSYNEQFF	TGCAGCGTGGAAGGGACAGGGGACTCCTACAATGAGCAGTTCTTC
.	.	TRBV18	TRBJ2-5	CASSPPGGIQYF	TGTGCCAGCTCACCACCAGGAGGGATCCAGTACTTC
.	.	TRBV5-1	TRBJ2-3	CASSRTQPSTDTQYF	TGCGCCAGCAGCCGGACTCAGCCTAGCACAGATACGCAGTATTTT
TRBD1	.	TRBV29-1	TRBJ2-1	CSVESTGGFREQFF	TGCAGCGTTGAGTCGACAGGGGGCTTTCGTGAGCAGTTCTTC
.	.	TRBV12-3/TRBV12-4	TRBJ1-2	CASTTGIAGYTF	TGTGCCAGCACCACAGGTATCGCTGGCTACACCTTC
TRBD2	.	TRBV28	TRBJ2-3	CASSLTGGGQDTQYF	TGTGCCAGCAGCCTAACTGGCGGGGGGCAAGATACGCAGTATTTT
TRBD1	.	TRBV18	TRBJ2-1	CASSPRDRGYNEQFF	TGTGCCAGCTCACCTAGGGACAGGGGCTACAATGAGCAGTTCTTC
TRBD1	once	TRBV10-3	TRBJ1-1	CAISEWDRGTEAFF	TGTGCCATCAGTGAGTGGGACAGGGGAACTGAAGCTTTCTTT
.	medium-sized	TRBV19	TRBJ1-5	CASMSGDVQPQHF	TGTGCCAGTATGTCAGGGGATGTGCAGCCCCAGCATTTT
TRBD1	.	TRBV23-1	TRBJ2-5	CASSLGQAQETQYF	TGCGCCAGCAGTCTTGGACAGGCACAAGAGACCCAGTACTTC
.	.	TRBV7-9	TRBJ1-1	CASSPQGNTEAFF	TGTGCCAGCAGCCCTCAGGGGAACACTGAAGCTTTCTTT
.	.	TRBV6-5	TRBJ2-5	CASSPLLGAGETQYF	TGTGCCAGCAGCCCCCTCCTTGGGGCGGGGGAGACCCAGTACTTC
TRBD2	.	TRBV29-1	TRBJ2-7	CSVESALAGKNEQYF	TGCAGCGTTGAATCCGCACTAGCGGGTAAGAACGAGCAGTACTTC
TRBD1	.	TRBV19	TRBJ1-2	CASSPGTGILGGYTF	TGTGCCAGTAGTCCAGGGACAGGGATTTTAGGTGGCTACACCTTC
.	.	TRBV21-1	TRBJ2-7	CASTEGLGALGEQYF	TGTGCCAGCACCGAAGGGTTAGGGGCCCTTGGCGAGCAGTACTTC
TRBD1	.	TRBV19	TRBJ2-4	CASSRTGGNIQYF	TGTGCCAGTTCTCGGACAGGGGGGAACATTCAGTACTTC